The present T cell receptor (beta chain) was sequenced within a study of a mutant IDH1 vaccine in newly diagnosed glioma. Turning to this clone: What it binds is unknown. Compared with germline, one end of the junction differs, possibly owing to a read error.

The germline gives CDR1 SGHAT, CDR2 FQNNGV. This CDR3 contains 17 residues. TCRdb's copy holds only in-frame clones and misses some; the assay was immunoSEQ multiplex PCR. Of more than 20,000 clones listed, 79% are singletons. Indicated time point: week 11, during vaccination. Doses comprised 300 ug of mutant IDH1 20-mer peptide each, plus topical imiquimod. The chain links TRBV11-2 to TRBJ2-4; 10 bases match TRBD1. This sample comprised PBMCs, obtained from a glioma patient whose treatment included an IDH1 peptide vaccine. This sequence originates from a man aged 35 to 55 with glioma. The CDR3 is CASSFEPITRDRGYLCF. The CDR3 DNA sequence: TGTGCCAGCAGCTTCGAACCCATTACCCGGGACAGGGGCTACCTGTGCTTC.